This TCR beta chain appears in the sequencing data of a study of blood T cell repertoires in COVID-19. At the level of the study: PBMCs, B-cell-depleted T cells, or T cells provided the cDNA or gDNA that made up the material.

Original processing methods: Reference gene primer amplification yielded estimated nucleated cell counts. Method: immunoSEQ multiplex PCR; TCRdb's copy keeps in-frame clones and lacks some. V, J and clone size derive from that table, while D and trimming were established from the DNA sequence. The sample contains roughly 70,000 clones, around 88% of which appear only once. Germline-derived CDR1 and CDR2 are SGHRS and YFSETQ. V lost 7 bases to trimming and J lost 2 bases, with 10 bases between them. This CDR3 has 13 residues. The clonotype was recovered from a woman older than 75 with acute or convalescent COVID-19. V is TRBV5-1 and J is TRBJ1-3, with unresolved D. The sequenced sample consisted of peripheral blood. CDR3 protein: CASASRAGNTIYF. The CDR3 DNA reads TGCGCCAGCGCGTCGAGGGCTGGAAACACCATATATTTT. Drawing the rest from reference TRBV5-1 and TRBJ1-3, the complete variable domain is KAGVTQTPRYLIKTRGQQVTLSCSPISGHRSVSWYQQTPGQGLQFLFEYFSETQRNKGNFPGRFSGRQFSNSRSEMNVSTLELGDSALYLCASASRAGNTIYFGEGSWLTVV.